The 21 T cell receptor beta chains given below trace back to one sample, sequenced in a study of T-cell reconstitution after alpha-beta-depleted transplantation in children. The TCRbeta library was prepared with unique molecular identifiers. TCRdb reprocessed the PCR reads with MiXCR, giving one entry per CDR3 protein. The sample lists fewer than 350,000 distinct CDR3 sequences, 11% occurring once. Sequences were derived from peripheral blood, sampled 180 days after TCRalphabeta/CD19-depleted stem cell transplant. The receptors originated from a male patient aged 2-15 years who had a stem cell transplant for chronic granulomatous disease, so the T cells may come from the graft donor.

This clonotype was seen many times. This chain links TRBV12-3 or TRBV12-4 with TRBJ2-7; TRBD1 agrees at 10 bases. The CDR3 loop spans 15 amino acids. The junction had 3 bases not matched to a gene; V was cut back by 3 bases and J by 1 base. CDR3 residues: CASSFDRGPSYEQYF. The CDR3 DNA reads TGTGCCAGCAGTTTTGACAGGGGGCCTTCCTACGAGCAGTACTTC.

This clonotype came up many times. The chain couples TRBV12-3 or TRBV12-4 to TRBJ2-2; 10 positions match TRBD2. CDR3 size: 17 residues. V lost 6 bases to trimming and J lost 2 bases; unmatched junction nucleotides: 9. The CDR3 nucleotides are TGTGCCAGCAGCCCTACTAGCGGGGCCGGTAACACCGGGGAGCTGTTTTTT. Its protein is CASSPTSGAGNTGELFF.

Notes on this clonotype: This may come from a read error, since a much larger clone is one base off. The rearrangement uses TRBV4-2 and TRBJ2-5; TRBD1 is a possible D gene (6 bases). Per the germline V gene, CDR1 is LGHNA and CDR2 is YNFKEQ. CDR3 length: 16 residues. The CDR3 loop is CVSSQGVQGPQETQYF. CDR3 sequence (DNA): TGTGTCAGCAGCCAAGGTGTTCAGGGGCCCCAAGAGACCCAGTACTTC.

This clonotype was seen ten or more times. V and J are TRBV5-1 and TRBJ2-2; maybe TRBD1 (5 bases). Germline lookup yields CDR1 SGHRS and CDR2 YFSETQ. Between the trimmed V and J ends, which lost 1 base and 7 bases, there was a span of 11 bases. The CDR3 loop spans 14 amino acids. The CDR3 spells CASSLTQVVGELFF. The CDR3 bases are TGCGCCAGCAGCTTGACACAGGTCGTCGGGGAGCTGTTTTTT. Full variable domain (outside the CDR3, taken from reference TRBV5-1 and TRBJ2-2): KAGVTQTPRYLIKTRGQQVTLSCSPISGHRSVSWYQQTPGQGLQFLFEYFSETQRNKGNFPGRFSGRQFSNSRSEMNVSTLELGDSALYLCASSLTQVVGELFFGEGSRLTVL.

At least ten counts were recorded for this clonotype. The chain is built from TRBV4-3 and TRBJ2-3, with 10 bases identical to TRBD2. The length of the CDR3 is 17 residues. Germline V gives CDR1 LGHNA, CDR2 YSLEER. Trimming at V came to 0 bases and at J to 6 bases, leaving 9 bases not matched to a gene. CDR3 nucleotide sequence: TGCGCCAGCAGCCAAGATGGGCTAGCGGGAGTTTGGGATACGCAGTATTTT. Protein: CASSQDGLAGVWDTQYF.

The gene calls are TRBV6-5 and TRBJ2-1; no reliable D call. The germline V and J ends were trimmed by 0 bases and 3 bases, with 6 bases remaining between them. Germline loops: CDR1 MNHEY, CDR2 SVGAGI. The CDR3 is 14 amino acids. The CDR3 sequence: CASSYSIVYNEQFF. CDR3 coding DNA: TGTGCCAGCAGTTACTCTATAGTCTACAATGAGCAGTTCTTC.

The rearrangement uses TRBV18 and TRBJ2-1, with 7 bases matching TRBD2. The V gene's germline CDR1 is KGHSH and CDR2 LQKENI. The CDR3 runs 15 residues. V trimming: 5 bases; J trimming: 9 bases; junction bases outside the gene matches: 13. The DNA of the CDR3 is TGTGCCAGCTCAGACGGAATCCTTAGGGAGGGTGAGCAGTTCTTC. Translating it yields CASSDGILREGEQFF.

This clonotype was seen ten or more times. The CDR3 protein is CSAGTSGRTQETQYF. As DNA, the CDR3 is TGCAGCGCTGGGACTAGCGGGAGGACTCAAGAGACCCAGTACTTC. This sequence joins TRBV29-1 and TRBJ2-5, with 15 nucleotides matching TRBD2. The CDR3 covers 15 residues. Germline V gives CDR1 SQVTM, CDR2 ANQGSEA. Germline trimming cut 7 bases from V and 2 bases from J; bases unmatched to any gene: 5.

This clonotype was found many times. J is TRBJ1-2 and V is TRBV7-2; 10 nucleotides match TRBD1. Germline CDR1 is SGHTA and CDR2 is FQGNSA. CDR3 size: 15 residues. With V trimmed by 5 bases and J by 4 bases, 7 bases remained unmatched. In DNA, the CDR3 is TGTGCCAGCAGCCCCGAGACAGGGGGCGGCTATGGCTACACCTTC. It is translated as CASSPETGGGYGYTF.

This clonotype was picked up many times. V and J are TRBV20-1 and TRBJ2-7; D not resolved. Germline-derived CDR1 and CDR2 are DFQATT and SNEGSKA (reference sequence). This CDR3 is 15 amino acids long. The V end lost 3 bases, the J end lost 0 bases, and 15 bases lay between the germline ends. CDR3 bases: TGCAGTGCTAGCCCCGACCCGCCAAGCTCCTACGAGCAGTACTTC. Amino acids: CSASPDPPSSYEQYF.

This clonotype was counted ten times or more. The genes are TRBV10-3 and TRBJ2-5; no clear D. Germline CDR1 is ENHRY and CDR2 is SYGVKD. Trimming stripped 3 bases from V and 5 bases from J, with 13 bases between. There are 14 residues in the CDR3. CDR3 in DNA: TGTGCCATCAGTGACGGAGAATCACGGGAGACCCAGTACTTC. Encoded protein: CAISDGESRETQYF.

This clonotype was picked up many times. J is TRBJ2-3 and V is TRBV12-3 or TRBV12-4; 7 positions match TRBD1. The ends lost 8 bases at V and 3 bases at J; junction bases unmatched: 5. The CDR3 sequence is 13 residues long. For the CDR3, the DNA is TGTGCCAGCCGACAGGGTTATACAGATACGCAGTATTTT. The encoded protein is CASRQGYTDTQYF.

This clonotype has a single count. A much more abundant neighbour one base away suggests this may be a read error. The J gene is TRBJ2-7, the V gene TRBV11-1; TRBD2 matches at 12 bases. Germline V CDR1 and CDR2: SGHAT, FQDESV (reference sequence). V shed 7 bases, J shed 6 bases, and the junction held 19 bases outside the gene matches. CDR3 size: 18 residues. The CDR3 coding sequence is TGTGCCAGCAACCGAGGACTAGCGGGACTAGCCAAATTTGCCGAGCAGTACTTC. The encoded protein is CASNRGLAGLAKFAEQYF.

V and J are TRBV7-2 and TRBJ2-3, with 8 positions matching TRBD2. CDR1 is SGHTA, CDR2 FQGNSA, per germline. The CDR3 covers 15 residues. The J segment lost 1 base and the V segment lost 1 base, leaving 1 base of the junction unmatched. CDR3 loop: CASSLVAGRTDTQYF. In DNA form, the CDR3 reads TGTGCCAGCAGCTTAGTAGCGGGGCGCACAGATACGCAGTATTTT.

This clonotype has at least ten counts. The chain recombines TRBV11-3 with TRBJ2-1; D is tentatively TRBD1 or TRBD2 (5 bases each). Between the trimmed V and J ends, which lost 4 bases and 6 bases, there was a span of 13 bases. The germline CDR1 and CDR2 sequences are SGHNT and YENEEA. The CDR3 runs 14 residues. The CDR3 DNA reads TGTGCCAGCAGCTCAAAAGGGACCCGCAATGAGCAGTTCTTC. It translates to CASSSKGTRNEQFF. Full variable domain (missing parts from reference TRBV11-3 and TRBJ2-1): EAGVVQSPRYKIIEKKQPVAFWCNPISGHNTLYWYLQNLGQGPELLIRYENEEAVDDSQLPKDRFSAERLKGVDSTLKIQPAELGDSAVYLCASSSKGTRNEQFFGPGTRLTVL.

This clonotype was observed at least ten times. V is TRBV4-1 and J is TRBJ1-5; maybe TRBD1 (5 bases). CDR3 length equals 14 residues. CDR1 is MGHRA and CDR2 is YSYEKL in the germline V gene. V was clipped by 3 bases and J by 4 bases, with 10 bases between them. This CDR3 reads CASSQWTPNQPQHF. CDR3 bases: TGCGCCAGCAGCCAGTGGACACCTAATCAGCCCCAGCATTTT.

This clonotype was recorded at least ten times. J is TRBJ2-5 and V is TRBV3-1; D might be TRBD2 (6 bases). This CDR3 has 15 residues. The germline V gene has CDR1 LGHDT and CDR2 YNNKEL (reference sequence). Trimming stripped 0 bases from V and 2 bases from J, with 10 bases between. Here the CDR3 reads CASSQDRELQETQYF. In DNA, the CDR3 is TGTGCCAGCAGCCAAGATCGGGAGTTACAAGAGACCCAGTACTTC.

This clonotype was recorded many times. This chain links TRBV29-1 with TRBJ2-3; no firm D call. There are 12 residues in the CDR3. Trimming took off 2 bases at V and 1 base at J, with 4 bases between the two ends. Per the germline V gene, CDR1 is SQVTM and CDR2 is ANQGSEA. The CDR3 region is CSVERGTDTQYF. In nucleotides, the CDR3 is TGCAGCGTTGAACGGGGCACAGATACGCAGTATTTT.

Ten or more counts support this clonotype. This chain links TRBV29-1 with TRBJ2-2; no definite D call. The CDR3 covers 15 residues. The germline V gene has CDR1 SQVTM and CDR2 ANQGSEA. Trimming cost V 0 bases and J 2 bases, with 10 bases left between them. The CDR3: CSVEDPRQNTGELFF. The DNA of the CDR3 is TGCAGCGTTGAAGATCCAAGGCAAAACACCGGGGAGCTGTTTTTT.

This clonotype occurred many times. The chain joins TRBV6-2 or TRBV6-3 to TRBJ2-1; 10 nucleotides line up with TRBD2. CDR3 length: 17 residues. The trim removed 4 bases at V and 7 bases at J, leaving 13 bases unmatched. Germline loops: CDR1 MNHEY, CDR2 SVGEGT. For the CDR3, the DNA is TGTGCCAGCAGTTCCGGACTAGCGGAGGGGTTGGAGAATGAGCAGTTCTTC. As protein: CASSSGLAEGLENEQFF.

V gene TRBV20-1 combines with J gene TRBJ2-2, with 8 bases fitting TRBD2. J was trimmed by 1 base and V by 5 bases; bases with no gene match: 6. The CDR3 spans 15 residues. Germline CDR1 is DFQATT and CDR2 is SNEGSKA (reference sequence). CDR3 nucleotides: TGCAGTGCTCCTATAGCGGGACTGAACACCGGGGAGCTGTTTTTT. It yields the protein CSAPIAGLNTGELFF.